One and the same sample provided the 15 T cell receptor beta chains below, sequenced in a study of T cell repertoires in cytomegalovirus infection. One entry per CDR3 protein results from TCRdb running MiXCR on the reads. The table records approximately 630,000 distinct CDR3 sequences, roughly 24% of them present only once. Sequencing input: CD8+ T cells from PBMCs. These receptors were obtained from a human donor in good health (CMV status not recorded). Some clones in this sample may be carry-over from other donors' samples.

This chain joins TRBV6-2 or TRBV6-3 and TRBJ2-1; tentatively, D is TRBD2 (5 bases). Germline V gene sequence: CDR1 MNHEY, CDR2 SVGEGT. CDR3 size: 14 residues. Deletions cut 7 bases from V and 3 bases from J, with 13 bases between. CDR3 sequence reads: CASKQYRDYNEQFF. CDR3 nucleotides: TGTGCCAGCAAACAATATCGGGACTACAATGAGCAGTTCTTC.

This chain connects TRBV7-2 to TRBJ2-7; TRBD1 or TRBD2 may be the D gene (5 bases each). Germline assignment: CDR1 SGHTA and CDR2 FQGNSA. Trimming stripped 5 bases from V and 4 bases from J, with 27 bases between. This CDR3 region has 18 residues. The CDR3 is CASSPLRYRVGTVYEQYV. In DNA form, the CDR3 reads TGTGCCAGCAGCCCTCTCCGTTACCGGGTTGGGACCGTTTACGAGCAGTACGTC.

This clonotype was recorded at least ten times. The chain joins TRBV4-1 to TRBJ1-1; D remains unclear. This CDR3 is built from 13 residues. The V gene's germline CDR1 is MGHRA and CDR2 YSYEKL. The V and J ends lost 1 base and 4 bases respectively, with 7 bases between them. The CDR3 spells CASSQAVGTEAFF. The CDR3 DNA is TGCGCCAGCAGCCAAGCAGTAGGCACTGAAGCTTTCTTT.

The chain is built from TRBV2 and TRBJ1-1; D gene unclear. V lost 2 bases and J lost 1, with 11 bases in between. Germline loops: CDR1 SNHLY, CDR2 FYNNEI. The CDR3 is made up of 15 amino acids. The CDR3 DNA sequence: TGTGCCAGCAGTGAAAGGGTTATAGGGAACACTGAAGCTTTCTTT. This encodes CASSERVIGNTEAFF.

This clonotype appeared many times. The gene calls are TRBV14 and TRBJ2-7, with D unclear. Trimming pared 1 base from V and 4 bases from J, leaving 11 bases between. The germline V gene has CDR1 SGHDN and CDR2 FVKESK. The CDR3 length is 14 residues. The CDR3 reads CASSQAPSYYEQYF. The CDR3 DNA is TGTGCCAGCAGCCAAGCGCCGTCTTATTACGAGCAGTACTTC.

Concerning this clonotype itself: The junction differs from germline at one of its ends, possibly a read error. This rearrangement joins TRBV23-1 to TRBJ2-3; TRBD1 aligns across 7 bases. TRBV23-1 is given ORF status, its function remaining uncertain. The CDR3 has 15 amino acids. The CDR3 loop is CASSQRGQGTDAQYF. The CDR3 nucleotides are TGCGCCAGCAGTCAACGAGGGCAGGGGACAGATGCGCAGTATTTT.

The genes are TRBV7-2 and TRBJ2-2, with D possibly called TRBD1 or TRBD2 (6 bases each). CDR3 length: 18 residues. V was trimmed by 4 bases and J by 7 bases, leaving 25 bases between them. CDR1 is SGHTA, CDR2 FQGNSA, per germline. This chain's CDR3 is CTSSSLGIRGRRGGELFF. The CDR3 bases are TGTACCAGCAGCTCACTCGGTATACGGGGGCGAAGGGGCGGGGAGCTGTTTTTT.

CDR3 nucleotide sequence: TGTGCCAGCAGTGGTGTGGCAGTCCAAGAGACCCAGTACTTC. It is translated as CASSGVAVQETQYF. The chain carries TRBV2 and TRBJ2-5; D ambiguous. Trimming shortened V by 4 bases and J by 1 base, and 10 bases separated the two germline ends. Germline V gives CDR1 SNHLY, CDR2 FYNNEI. This CDR3 spans 14 amino acids.

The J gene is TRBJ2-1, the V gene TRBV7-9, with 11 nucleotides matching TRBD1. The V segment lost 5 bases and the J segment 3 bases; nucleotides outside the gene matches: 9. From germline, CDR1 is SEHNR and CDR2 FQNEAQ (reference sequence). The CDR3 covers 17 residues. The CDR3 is CASSQLGTGGYYNEQFF. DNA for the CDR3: TGTGCCAGCAGCCAGCTCGGGACAGGGGGTTACTACAATGAGCAGTTCTTC.

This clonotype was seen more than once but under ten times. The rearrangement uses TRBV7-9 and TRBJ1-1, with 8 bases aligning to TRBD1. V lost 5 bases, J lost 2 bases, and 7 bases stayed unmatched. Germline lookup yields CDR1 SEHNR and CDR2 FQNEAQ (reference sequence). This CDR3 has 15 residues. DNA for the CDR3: TGTGCCAGCAGCGCGCGGGACAGGATAAACACTGAAGCTTTCTTT. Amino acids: CASSARDRINTEAFF.

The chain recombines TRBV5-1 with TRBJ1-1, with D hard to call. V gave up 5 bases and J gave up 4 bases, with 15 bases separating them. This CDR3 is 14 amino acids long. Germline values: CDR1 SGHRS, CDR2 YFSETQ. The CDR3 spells CASREQRRGTEAFF. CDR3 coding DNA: TGCGCCAGCAGGGAACAGCGACGTGGCACTGAAGCTTTCTTT.

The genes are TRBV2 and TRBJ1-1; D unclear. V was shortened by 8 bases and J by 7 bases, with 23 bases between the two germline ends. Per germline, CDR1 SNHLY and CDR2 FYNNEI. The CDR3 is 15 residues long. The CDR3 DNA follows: TGTGCCAGCCTGGCCCCCACAACTGGAGGTAGTGAAGCTTTCTTT. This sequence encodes CASLAPTTGGSEAFF.

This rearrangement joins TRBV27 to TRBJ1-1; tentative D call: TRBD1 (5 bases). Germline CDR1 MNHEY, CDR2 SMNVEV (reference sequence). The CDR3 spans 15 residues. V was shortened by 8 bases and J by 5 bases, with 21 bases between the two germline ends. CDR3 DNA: TGTGCCAGCTCCCTGCGGGGCGGGGGTAGAACTGAAGCTTTCTTT. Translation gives CASSLRGGGRTEAFF.

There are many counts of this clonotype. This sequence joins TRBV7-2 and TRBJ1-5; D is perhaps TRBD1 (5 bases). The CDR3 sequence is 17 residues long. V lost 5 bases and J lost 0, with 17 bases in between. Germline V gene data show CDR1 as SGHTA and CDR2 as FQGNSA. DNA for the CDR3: TGTGCCAGCAGCCAGAATGGGGGGTTATATAGCAATCAGCCCCAGCATTTT. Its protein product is CASSQNGGLYSNQPQHF.

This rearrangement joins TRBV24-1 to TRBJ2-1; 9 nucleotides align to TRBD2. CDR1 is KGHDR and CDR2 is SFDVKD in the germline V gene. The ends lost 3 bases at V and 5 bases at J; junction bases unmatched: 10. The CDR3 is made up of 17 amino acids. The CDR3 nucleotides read TGTGCCACCAGTGATGCCGATCTAGCGGGGTTTGACAATGAGCAGTTCTTC. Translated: CATSDADLAGFDNEQFF.